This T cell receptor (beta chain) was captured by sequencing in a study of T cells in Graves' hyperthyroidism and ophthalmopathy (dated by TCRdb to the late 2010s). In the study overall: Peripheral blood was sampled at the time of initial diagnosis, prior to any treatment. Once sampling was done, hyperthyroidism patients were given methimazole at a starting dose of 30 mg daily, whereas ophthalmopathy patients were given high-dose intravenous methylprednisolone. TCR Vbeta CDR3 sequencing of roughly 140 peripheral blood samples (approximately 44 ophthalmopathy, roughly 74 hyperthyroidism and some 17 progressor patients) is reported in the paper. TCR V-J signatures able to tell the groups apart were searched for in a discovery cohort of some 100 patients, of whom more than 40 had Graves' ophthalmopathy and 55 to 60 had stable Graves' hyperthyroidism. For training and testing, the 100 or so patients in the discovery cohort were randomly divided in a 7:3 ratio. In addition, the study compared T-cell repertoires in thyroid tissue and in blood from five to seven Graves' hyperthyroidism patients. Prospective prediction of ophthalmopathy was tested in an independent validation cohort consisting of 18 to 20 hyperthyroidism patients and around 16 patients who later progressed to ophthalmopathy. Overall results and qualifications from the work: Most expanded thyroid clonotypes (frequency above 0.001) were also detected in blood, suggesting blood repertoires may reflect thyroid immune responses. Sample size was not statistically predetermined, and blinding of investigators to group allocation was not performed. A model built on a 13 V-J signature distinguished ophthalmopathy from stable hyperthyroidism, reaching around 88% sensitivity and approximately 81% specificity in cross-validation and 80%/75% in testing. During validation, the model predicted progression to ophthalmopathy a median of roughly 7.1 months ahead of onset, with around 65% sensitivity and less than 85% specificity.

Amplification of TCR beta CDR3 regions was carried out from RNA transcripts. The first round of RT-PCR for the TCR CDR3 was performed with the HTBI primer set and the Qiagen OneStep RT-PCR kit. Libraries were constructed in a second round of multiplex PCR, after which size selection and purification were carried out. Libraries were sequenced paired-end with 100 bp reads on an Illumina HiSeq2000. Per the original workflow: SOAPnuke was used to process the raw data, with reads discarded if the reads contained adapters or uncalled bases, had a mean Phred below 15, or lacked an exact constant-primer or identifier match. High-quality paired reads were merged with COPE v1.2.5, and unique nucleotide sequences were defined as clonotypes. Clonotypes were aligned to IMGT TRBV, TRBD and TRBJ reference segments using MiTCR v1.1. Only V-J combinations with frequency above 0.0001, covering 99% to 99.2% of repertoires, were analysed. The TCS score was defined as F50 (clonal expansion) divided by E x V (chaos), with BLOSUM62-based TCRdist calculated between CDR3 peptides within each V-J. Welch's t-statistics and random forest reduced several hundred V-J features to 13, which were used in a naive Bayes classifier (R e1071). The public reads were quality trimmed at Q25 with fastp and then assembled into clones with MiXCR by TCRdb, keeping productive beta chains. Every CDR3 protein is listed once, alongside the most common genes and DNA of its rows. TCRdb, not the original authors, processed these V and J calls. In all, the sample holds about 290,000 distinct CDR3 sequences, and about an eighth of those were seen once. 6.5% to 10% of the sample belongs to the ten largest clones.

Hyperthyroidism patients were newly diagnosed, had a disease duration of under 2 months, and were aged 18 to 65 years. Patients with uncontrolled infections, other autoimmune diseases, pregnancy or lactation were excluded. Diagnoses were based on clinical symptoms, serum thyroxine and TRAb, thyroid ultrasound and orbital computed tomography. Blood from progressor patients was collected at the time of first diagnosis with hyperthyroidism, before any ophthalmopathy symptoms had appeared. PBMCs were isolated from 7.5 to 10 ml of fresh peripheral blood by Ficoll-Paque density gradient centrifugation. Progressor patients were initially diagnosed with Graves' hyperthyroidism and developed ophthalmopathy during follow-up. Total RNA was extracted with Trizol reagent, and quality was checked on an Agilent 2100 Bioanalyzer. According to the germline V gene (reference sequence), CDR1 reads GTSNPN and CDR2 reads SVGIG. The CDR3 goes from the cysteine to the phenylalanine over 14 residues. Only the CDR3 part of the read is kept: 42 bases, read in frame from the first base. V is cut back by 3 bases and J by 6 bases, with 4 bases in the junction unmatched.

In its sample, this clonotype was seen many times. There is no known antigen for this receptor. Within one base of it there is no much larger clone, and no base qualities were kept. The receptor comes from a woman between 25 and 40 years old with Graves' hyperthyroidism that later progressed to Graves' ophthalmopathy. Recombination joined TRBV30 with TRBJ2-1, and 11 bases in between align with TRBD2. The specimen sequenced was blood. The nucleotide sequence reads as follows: TGTGCCTGGAGGTTAGCGGGAGGGCCCAATGAGCAGTTCTTC. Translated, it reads CAWRLAGGPNEQFF. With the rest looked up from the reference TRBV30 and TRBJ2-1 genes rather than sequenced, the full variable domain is SQTIHQWPATLVQPVGSPLSLECTVEGTSNPNLYWYRQAAGRGLQLLFYSVGIGQISSEVPQNLSASRPQDRQFILSSKKLLLSDSGFYLCAWRLAGGPNEQFFGPGTRLTVL.